This T cell receptor (beta chain) is drawn from a study of cytomegalovirus exposure and HLA in healthy donors. 13 Jbeta primers and 60 Vbeta primers were used for the PCR. Data came from immunoSEQ multiplex PCR; TCRdb stores just in-frame clones and leaves some out. Altogether about 82,000 clones are present, around 85% being singletons, with the ten largest covering under 15%. Worth noting for this clone: The antigen is not known.

This donor lacks a recorded CMV serostatus. Study-wide findings and caveats: Usually a TCR sequence was rare, but some public TCRs were found in many donors. High specificity and sensitivity for cytomegalovirus status were reported for the classifier.

The sequence was obtained from a human donor in good health. The specimen sequenced was PBMCs.

In DNA form, the CDR3 reads TGTGCCAGCAGTGAACAGGGGGGTGACACCGGGGAGCTGTTTTTT. Translated, it gives CASSEQGGDTGELFF. V and J are TRBV2 and TRBJ2-2, with D tentatively TRBD1 (7 bases). This CDR3 has 15 residues. CDR1 is SNHLY, CDR2 FYNNEI, per germline. Between the trimmed V and J ends, which lost 2 bases and 3 bases, there was a span of 10 bases.